Listed below are T cell receptor beta chains from one sample, sequenced in a study of shared clonotypes between healthy human individuals. Some clones are missing from TCRdb's copy, which holds only in-frame ones; the method was immunoSEQ multiplex PCR. The table lists about 1.1 million clones, around three quarters of them singletons. Sequenced: memory CD4+ T cells from PBMCs. The receptors shown here come from a young man in good health. Some clones in this sample may be carry-over from other donors' samples. CDR3s include the opening cysteine and the closing phenylalanine or tryptophan. The D gene is left open where the match is weak. The size field is filled for only some rows; it gives once, few, many or a size class.

TRBV15,NA,NA,TRBJ1-1,CATSRDKGNTEAFF,TGTGCCACCAGCAGAGATAAGGGGAACACTGAAGCTTTCTTT
TRBV19,TRBD1,NA,TRBJ2-6,CASSPTDREYSGANVLTF,TGTGCCAGTAGTCCAACGGACAGGGAGTATTCTGGGGCCAACGTCCTGACTTTC
TRBV11-2,NA,NA,TRBJ2-7,CASSSPRQGTYEQYF,TGTGCCAGCAGCTCACCCAGGCAGGGAACCTACGAGCAGTACTTC
TRBV7-2,NA,NA,TRBJ1-5,CASSLATGFPQPQHF,TGTGCCAGCAGCTTAGCTACAGGGTTCCCCCAGCCCCAGCATTTT
TRBV28,NA,few,TRBJ1-5,CASTPARGVNQPQHF,TGTGCCAGCACCCCAGCCCGGGGAGTCAATCAGCCCCAGCATTTT
TRBV6-1,NA,NA,TRBJ2-5,CASSERGASTTPHF,TGTGCCAGCAGTGAACGGGGCGCATCAACGACTCCCCACTTC
TRBV7-2,TRBD1,NA,TRBJ1-2,CASSPGQGVRGYTF,TGTGCCAGCAGCCCTGGACAGGGGGTACGGGGCTACACCTTC
TRBV6-1,TRBD1,once,TRBJ2-6,CASSGYRGKESGANVLTF,TGTGCCAGCAGTGGATACAGGGGGAAAGAGTCTGGGGCCAACGTCCTGACTTTC
TRBV29-1,NA,NA,TRBJ2-3,CSVEVTASTDTQYF,TGCAGCGTTGAAGTAACAGCTAGCACAGATACGCAGTATTTT
TRBV27,TRBD2,few,TRBJ2-7,CASSFLAGGVGEQYF,TGTGCCAGCAGTTTTTTAGCGGGAGGTGTGGGCGAGCAGTACTTC
TRBV18,NA,NA,TRBJ2-2,CASSPTPNTGELFF,TGTGCCAGCTCACCAACACCGAACACCGGGGAGCTGTTTTTT
TRBV2,TRBD1,few,TRBJ1-2,CASWNRGPGGYTF,TGTGCCAGCTGGAACAGGGGGCCTGGGGGCTACACCTTC
TRBV20-1,NA,NA,TRBJ2-1,CSVGTHNEQFF,TGCAGTGTAGGGACCCACAATGAGCAGTTCTTC
TRBV4-3,NA,NA,TRBJ1-4,CASSQEIQGLTNEKLFF,TGCGCCAGCAGCCAAGAGATCCAGGGCTTGACTAATGAAAAACTGTTTTTT
TRBV5-1,TRBD2,NA,TRBJ2-5,CASSLGLAGTQETQYF,TGCGCCAGCAGCTTGGGACTAGCGGGGACCCAAGAGACCCAGTACTTC
TRBV2,NA,NA,TRBJ2-2,CASRRVSGTGELFF,TGTGCCAGCAGGCGAGTAAGCGGCACCGGGGAGCTGTTTTTT
TRBV19,TRBD2,NA,TRBJ2-7,CANFSGPREGFVQYF,TGTGCCAATTTTTCGGGGCCGCGGGAGGGTTTTGTGCAGTACTTC
TRBV19,NA,NA,TRBJ1-4,CASSRSEDEKLFF,TGTGCCAGTAGTCGCAGTGAAGATGAAAAACTGTTTTTT
TRBV6-6,NA,NA,TRBJ2-7,CASRRPGTSYEQYF,TGTGCCAGCAGACGACCGGGAACCTCCTACGAGCAGTACTTC
TRBV5-1,TRBD1,NA,TRBJ2-1,CASSFGQGNNEQFF,TGCGCCAGCAGCTTTGGACAGGGGAACAATGAGCAGTTCTTC
TRBV28,TRBD1,NA,TRBJ2-7,CASSTPGQNYEQYF,TGTGCCAGCAGTACGCCGGGACAGAACTACGAGCAGTACTTC
TRBV27,NA,NA,TRBJ1-1,CASSFTGRNTEAFF,TGTGCCAGCAGTTTTACAGGGCGTAACACTGAAGCTTTCTTT
TRBV4-1,NA,NA,TRBJ2-2,CASSQRDTGELFF,TGCGCCAGCAGCCAAAGGGACACCGGGGAGCTGTTTTTT
TRBV10-3,NA,once,TRBJ2-7,CAISESSGEQYF,TGTGCCATCAGTGAGTCGTCAGGTGAGCAGTACTTC